This T cell receptor beta chain was profiled in a study of Tregs in tolerant kidney transplant recipients. The study, taken as a whole, reports: Nucleotide sequences could not be compared across some patients' samples due to primer changes. Antigen-driven expansion was suggested because donor-specific Tregs expanded more than all Tregs in tolerant patients.

CDR3 length: 14 residues. The V gene's germline CDR1 is MDHEN and CDR2 SYDVKM. The V segment lost 3 bases and the J segment 2 bases; nucleotides outside the gene matches: 3. Turning to this clone: Its antigen is unidentified.

Generated by immunoSEQ multiplex PCR, the TCRdb table keeps only in-frame clones and is missing some. The sample contains 50,000 to 80,000 clones, about 98% of which appear only once. V and J are TRBV28 and TRBJ2-7; 8 nucleotides match TRBD1. The receptor was isolated from a human donor who received a combined kidney and bone marrow transplant. The material sequenced was Tregs from blood, taken before the transplant. CDR3 amino acids: CASSLTGDAYEQYF. The CDR3 region has the DNA TGTGCCAGCAGTTTGACAGGGGATGCCTACGAGCAGTACTTC. The whole variable domain, remainder taken from reference TRBV28 and TRBJ2-7, is DVKVTQSSRYLVKRTGEKVFLECVQDMDHENMFWYRQDPGLGLRLIYFSYDVKMKEKGDIPEGYSVSREKKERFSLILESASTNQTSMYLCASSLTGDAYEQYFGPGTRLTVT.